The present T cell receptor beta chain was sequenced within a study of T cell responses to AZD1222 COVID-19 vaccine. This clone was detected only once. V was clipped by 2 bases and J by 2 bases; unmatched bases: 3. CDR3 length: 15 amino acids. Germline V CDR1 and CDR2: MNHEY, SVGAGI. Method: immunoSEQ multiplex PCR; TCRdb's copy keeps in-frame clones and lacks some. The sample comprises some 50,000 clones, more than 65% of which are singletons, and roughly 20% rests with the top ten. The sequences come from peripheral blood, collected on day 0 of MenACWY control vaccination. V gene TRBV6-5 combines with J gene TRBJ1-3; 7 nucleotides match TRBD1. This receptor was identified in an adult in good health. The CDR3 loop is CASSYDRAPGNTIYF. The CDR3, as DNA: TGTGCCAGCAGTTACGACAGGGCGCCTGGAAACACCATATATTTT.